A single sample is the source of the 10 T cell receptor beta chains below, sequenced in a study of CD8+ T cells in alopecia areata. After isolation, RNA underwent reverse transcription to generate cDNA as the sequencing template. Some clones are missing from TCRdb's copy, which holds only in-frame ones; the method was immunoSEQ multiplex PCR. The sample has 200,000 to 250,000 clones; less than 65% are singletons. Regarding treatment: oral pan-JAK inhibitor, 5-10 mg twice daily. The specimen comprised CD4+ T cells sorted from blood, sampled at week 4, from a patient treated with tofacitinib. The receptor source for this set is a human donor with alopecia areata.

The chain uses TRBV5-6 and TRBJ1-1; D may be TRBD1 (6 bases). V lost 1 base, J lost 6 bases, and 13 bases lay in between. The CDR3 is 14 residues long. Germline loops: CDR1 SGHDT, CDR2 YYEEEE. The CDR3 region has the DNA TGTGCCAGCAGCTTGATGGGGGGCGCACCTGAAGCTTTCTTT. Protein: CASSLMGGAPEAFF.

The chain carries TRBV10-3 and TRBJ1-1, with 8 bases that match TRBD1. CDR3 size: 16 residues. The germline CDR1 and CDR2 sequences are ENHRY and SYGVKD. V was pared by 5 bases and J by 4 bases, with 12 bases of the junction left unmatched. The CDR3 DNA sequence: TGTGCCATCAGTCCCACAGGGGGGGCAGAGGTCACTGAAGCTTTCTTT. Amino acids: CAISPTGGAEVTEAFF.

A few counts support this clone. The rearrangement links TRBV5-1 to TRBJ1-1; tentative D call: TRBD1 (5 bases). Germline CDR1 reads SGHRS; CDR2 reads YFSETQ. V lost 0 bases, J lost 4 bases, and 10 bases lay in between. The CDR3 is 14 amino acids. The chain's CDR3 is CASSLGGQVTEAFF. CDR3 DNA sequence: TGCGCCAGCAGCTTGGGCGGACAAGTCACTGAAGCTTTCTTT.

This CDR3 is CASRSPGYGTQYF. In DNA form, the CDR3 reads TGTGCCAGCAGGTCGCCGGGGTACGGGACCCAGTACTTC. The rearrangement joins TRBV6-5 to TRBJ2-5; perhaps TRBD2 as D (5 bases). Germline loops: CDR1 MNHEY, CDR2 SVGAGI. Between the trimmed V and J ends, which lost 6 bases and 7 bases, there was a span of 15 bases. This CDR3 spans 13 amino acids.

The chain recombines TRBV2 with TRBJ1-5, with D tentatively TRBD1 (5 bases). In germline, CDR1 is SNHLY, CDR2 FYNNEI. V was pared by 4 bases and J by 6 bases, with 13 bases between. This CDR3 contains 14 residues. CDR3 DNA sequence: TGTGCCAGCAGTGTGGGGGGGGAGGCTCAGCCCCAGCATTTT. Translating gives CASSVGGEAQPQHF.

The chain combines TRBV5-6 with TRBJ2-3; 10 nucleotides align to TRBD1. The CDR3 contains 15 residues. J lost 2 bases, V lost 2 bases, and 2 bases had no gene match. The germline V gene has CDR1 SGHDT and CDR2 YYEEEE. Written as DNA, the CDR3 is TGTGCCAGCAGCTTTGGGACAGGGGCCACAGATACGCAGTATTTT. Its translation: CASSFGTGATDTQYF.

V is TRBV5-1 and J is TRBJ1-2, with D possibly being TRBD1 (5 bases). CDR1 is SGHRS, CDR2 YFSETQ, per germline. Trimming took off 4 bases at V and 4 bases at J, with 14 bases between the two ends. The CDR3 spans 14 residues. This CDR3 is CASSQGDGPYGYTF. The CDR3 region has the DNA TGCGCCAGCAGCCAAGGGGACGGCCCCTATGGCTACACCTTC.

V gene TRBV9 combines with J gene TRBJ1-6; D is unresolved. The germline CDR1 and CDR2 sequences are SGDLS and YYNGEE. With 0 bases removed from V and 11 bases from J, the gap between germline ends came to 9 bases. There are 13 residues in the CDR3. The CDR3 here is CASSVDIRAPLHF. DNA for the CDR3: TGTGCCAGCAGCGTAGACATTCGAGCACCCCTCCACTTT.

This CDR3 reads CASSESGGGGTDTQYF. In nucleotides, the CDR3 is TGCGCCAGCAGTGAGTCTGGCGGTGGAGGCACAGATACGCAGTATTTT. The V and J genes are TRBV10-2 and TRBJ2-3; no reliable D call. The CDR3 sequence is 16 residues long. Germline V gene lookup returns CDR1 WSHSY and CDR2 SAAADI. Trimming shortened V by 0 bases and J by 1 base, and 11 bases separated the two germline ends.

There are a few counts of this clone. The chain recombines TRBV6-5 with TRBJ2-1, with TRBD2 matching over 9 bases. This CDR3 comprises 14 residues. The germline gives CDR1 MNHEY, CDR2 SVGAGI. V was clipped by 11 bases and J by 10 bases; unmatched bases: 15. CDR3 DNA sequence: TGTGCCGCAGCCGCCGCTAGCGGGGTGGAAGAGCAGTTCTTC. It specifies CAAAAASGVEEQFF.